The text below deals with one T cell receptor (beta chain). Antigen specificity is unknown. Repertoires were sampled repeatedly during chemoradiotherapy. The CDR3 runs to 15 residues. Germline CDR1 LNHDA, CDR2 SQIVND (reference sequence). V gave up 6 bases and J gave up 0 bases; unmatched junction bases: 4. This sample was included in a study of chemoradiotherapy in HPV16-positive cancers. Study-level background: Candidate HPV-specific T-cell clones and common TCR motifs came from functional assays in a couple of HPV16-positive patients. General study results and limits: In HPV16-positive patients, HPV-responsive T-cell expansion tracked better recurrence-free survival. Non-HPV-specific T cells did not expand in tumors during treatment, whereas candidate HPV-specific clones and E7-related motifs did.

Only in-frame clones appear in the TCRdb table, and some are missing; sequencing was by immunoSEQ multiplex PCR. Of 3,400 or so clones listed, approximately 95% are singletons. This TCR came from a human donor with HPV-associated anogenital cancer. The chain uses TRBV19 and TRBJ2-7; 11 bases are shared with TRBD2. The sample in question was tumor tissue, obtained from a patient who underwent chemoradiotherapy. The CDR3 here is CASSLTSGASYEQYF. The CDR3 nucleotides read TGTGCCAGTAGCCTGACTAGCGGGGCCTCCTACGAGCAGTACTTC.